Listed below are T cell receptor beta chains from one sample, sequenced in a study of identical twins. TCRdb re-called the 5' RACE reads with MiXCR, one entry per CDR3 protein. This sample has about 500,000 distinct CDR3 sequences; roughly an eighth occur once, and the top ten carry approximately 0.98%. The data also belong to a second study, concerning yellow fever vaccine responses in identical twins.

Sample: CD4+ T cells sorted from blood. Every receptor here comes from a woman between 18 and 30 years old in good health. Both conserved end residues are part of each CDR3. Fields, in order: clone size, J gene, V gene, CDR3 protein. Clone size is given for some rows only: seen once, a few or many times, or a class if the clone is expanded.

NA,TRBJ2-1,TRBV6-4,CASSVRRGSSYNEQFF
few,TRBJ2-5,TRBV2,CASRRDNAFQETQYF
many,TRBJ2-1,TRBV7-2,CASSPKAGREPYNEQFF
few,TRBJ2-7,TRBV6-2/TRBV6-3,CASSYGLRQYF
NA,TRBJ1-2,TRBV20-1,CSARRTANYGYTF
few,TRBJ2-7,TRBV7-9,CASSERPRLAGVEQYF
NA,TRBJ2-2,TRBV6-1,CASSGSTTGELFF
NA,TRBJ2-3,TRBV13,CASSFLARTGGKKDTQYF
NA,TRBJ2-3,TRBV11-2,CASSRTGPLGTDTQYF
NA,TRBJ2-3,TRBV29-1,CSVPVAAPGDTQYF
few,TRBJ2-7,TRBV6-1,CASISRDSRYEQYF
few,TRBJ2-7,TRBV3-1,CASRGDRAYEQYF
few,TRBJ2-5,TRBV7-2,CARWPHGFNQETQYF
few,TRBJ2-3,TRBV24-1,CATSDLIAGSDTQYF
NA,TRBJ1-1,TRBV5-8,CASSLDQGFGTEAFF
few,TRBJ2-3,TRBV10-3,CAISGRRSSPSTDTQYF
NA,TRBJ1-1,TRBV4-1,CASSQFTGGNTEAFF
NA,TRBJ2-3,TRBV19,CATLPPRGATDTQYF
NA,TRBJ1-6,TRBV11-2,CASSLYRVSGTENSPLHF
NA,TRBJ2-7,TRBV5-1,CASWGGGEQYF
NA,TRBJ2-7,TRBV7-8,CASSFRRGGQGSYEQYF
few,TRBJ2-2,TRBV12-3/TRBV12-4,CASSRPGEGRVGELFF
few,TRBJ2-7,TRBV28,CASSSPIGVSLDEQYF
NA,TRBJ1-5,TRBV3-1,CASSQDTTTGAQHF
few,TRBJ1-3,TRBV11-2,CASSFVFLSGNTIYF
NA,TRBJ2-1,TRBV20-1,CSARAGTSVHEQFF
many,TRBJ1-6,TRBV5-6,CASSQMTLIDSPLHF
NA,TRBJ1-1,TRBV3-1,CASSLGFTKSEAFF
NA,TRBJ2-5,TRBV6-1,CASRRDGLQETQYF
NA,TRBJ2-5,TRBV6-1,CASSLTPGGQETQYF
many,TRBJ2-5,TRBV6-5,CASSYGPAKETQYF
few,TRBJ2-5,TRBV28,CASSLLARAGSSALRIQETQYF
NA,TRBJ2-7,TRBV15,CATSRGGQGAYEQYF
few,TRBJ2-7,TRBV5-1,CASVRSPSLAYEQYF
NA,TRBJ2-1,TRBV20-1,CSARDLLTAGGYNEQFF
NA,TRBJ1-1,TRBV6-5,CASSLGSSAEAFF
NA,TRBJ2-1,TRBV27,CASSPWVSAYNEQFF
NA,TRBJ2-5,TRBV12-3/TRBV12-4,CASTLAGGQETQYF
few,TRBJ2-1,TRBV7-8,CASSRDPGYNEQFF
few,TRBJ2-7,TRBV7-9,CASSFAVPYEQYF
few,TRBJ2-5,TRBV10-2,CASRQGSKETQYF
NA,TRBJ2-3,TRBV2,CASSDLASSGDTQYF
few,TRBJ2-1,TRBV30,CAWSYGGLAGANNEQFF
NA,TRBJ1-1,TRBV3-1,CACSQGRGRGTEAFF